Reported below is one T cell receptor (beta chain). Its cognate antigen has yet to be identified. No clone much larger than this one lies a single base away; base qualities are absent. These data originate in a study of blood T cell repertoires in COVID-19 (dated by TCRdb to 2018 to 2020). Regarding the complete study: Samples from collaborators originated in the United States, Italy and Spain and spanned both the acute and convalescent phases of COVID-19. The prospective study material was composed of cDNA or gDNA derived from T cells, B-cell-depleted T cells, or PBMCs. The dataset comprised deeply sampled blood TCRbeta repertoires from subjects exposed to, actively infected with, or recovered from COVID-19. A freely available public database, intended as a resource for researchers studying the immune response to SARS-CoV-2, is where the repertoires were released. Samples came from the ongoing ImmuneRACE study (first 160 participants) plus 1,254 subjects from 6 global collaborators. Nearly every sample came with metadata listing a de-identified subject ID, COVID-19 status, age in years and sex. Where available, HLA class I and class II types were obtained from metadata supplied by the sample provider rather than from assay-based typing.

What the study reported, not specific to this receptor: The quantity of clinical and demographic metadata differed by source and by participant and was supplied without curation.

The CDR3 contains 17 residues, cysteine and phenylalanine counted. Kept here is only the CDR3 DNA, which spans 51 bases and is read in frame from base 1. CDR1 is given as MGHRA and CDR2 as YSYEKL, both from the germline V gene. V trim: 0 bases; J trim: 7 bases; unmatched bases: 8. TCRbeta CDR3 regions were amplified from genomic DNA by means of the immunoSEQ Assay, a bias-controlled multiplex PCR. The original pipeline was this. Nucleated cell counts per sample were estimated from amplification of reference gene primers within the assay. To quantify the absolute abundance of each unique TCRbeta CDR3 rearrangement, sequence reads were collapsed and filtered. For each sample, productive Simpson clonality was calculated as the square root of Simpson's diversity index across productive rearrangements. TCRdb mirrors the immuneACCESS table, restricted to in-frame sequences. Some clones are absent from its copies; in checked studies, under half trace to an unresolved V gene, and the reason for the others is unknown. V and J calls and clone size are as listed in that table; D and trimming were resolved from the DNA. The table for this sample lists approximately 220,000 clones; about 83% of them were counted only once. The ten largest clones take up roughly 2.6% of the sample.

Collaborating institutions collected whole blood in K2EDTA tubes following their own protocols. For TCRbeta analysis, collaborators shipped samples in one of three forms: frozen whole blood, isolated PBMCs, or DNA extracted from either of those sample types. The sequence came from a middle-aged woman with active or convalescent COVID-19. The V gene is TRBV4-1 and the J gene is TRBJ1-6; the junction holds 8 bases that match TRBD1. The sequenced material came from peripheral blood. For the CDR3, the sequence is CASSQEPTGQVNSPLHF. The nucleotide sequence is given as TGCGCCAGCAGCCAAGAACCCACGGGACAGGTCAATTCACCCCTCCACTTT.